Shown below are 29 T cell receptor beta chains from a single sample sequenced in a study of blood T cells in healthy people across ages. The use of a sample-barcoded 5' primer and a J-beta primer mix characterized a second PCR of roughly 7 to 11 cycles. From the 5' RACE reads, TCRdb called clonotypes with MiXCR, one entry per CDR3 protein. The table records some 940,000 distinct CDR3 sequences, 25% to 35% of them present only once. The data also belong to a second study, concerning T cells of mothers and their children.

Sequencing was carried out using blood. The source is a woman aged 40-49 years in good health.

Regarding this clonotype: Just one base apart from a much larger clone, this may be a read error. The DNA of the CDR3 is TGCGCCAGCTCATGGGACAGGGGCAATGAGCAGTTCTTC. Protein sequence: CASSWDRGNEQFF. The gene calls are TRBV4-3 and TRBJ2-1; 10 positions agree with TRBD1. The CDR3 runs 13 residues. Germline V gene data show CDR1 as LGHNA and CDR2 as YSLEER. The trim removed 8 bases at V and 6 bases at J, leaving 4 bases unmatched.

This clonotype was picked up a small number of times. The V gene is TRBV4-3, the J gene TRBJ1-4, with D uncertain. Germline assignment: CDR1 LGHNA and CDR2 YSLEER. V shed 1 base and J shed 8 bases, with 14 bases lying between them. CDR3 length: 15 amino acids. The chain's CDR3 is CASSQARSLREKLFF. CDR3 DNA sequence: TGCGCCAGCAGCCAAGCGCGGTCTTTGAGGGAAAAACTGTTTTTT.

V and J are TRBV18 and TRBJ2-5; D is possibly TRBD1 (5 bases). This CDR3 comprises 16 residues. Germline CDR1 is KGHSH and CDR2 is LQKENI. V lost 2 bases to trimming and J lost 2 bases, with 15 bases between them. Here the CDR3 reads CASSPWLGQEQETQYF. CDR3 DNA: TGTGCCAGCTCACCATGGTTGGGGCAGGAGCAAGAGACCCAGTACTTC.

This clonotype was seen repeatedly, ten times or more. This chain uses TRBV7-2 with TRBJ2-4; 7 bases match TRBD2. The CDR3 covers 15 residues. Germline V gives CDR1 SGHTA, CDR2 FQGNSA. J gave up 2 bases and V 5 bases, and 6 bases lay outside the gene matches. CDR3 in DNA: TGTGCCAGCAGCCCCTGGGGGGGAACCAAAAACATTCAGTACTTC. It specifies CASSPWGGTKNIQYF.

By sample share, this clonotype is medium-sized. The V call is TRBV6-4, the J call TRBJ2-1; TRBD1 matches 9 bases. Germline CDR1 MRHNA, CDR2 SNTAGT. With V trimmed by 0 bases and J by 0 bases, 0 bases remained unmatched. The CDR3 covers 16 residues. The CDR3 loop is CASSDSTGGSYNEQFF. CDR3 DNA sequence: TGTGCCAGCAGTGACTCGACAGGGGGCTCCTACAATGAGCAGTTCTTC.

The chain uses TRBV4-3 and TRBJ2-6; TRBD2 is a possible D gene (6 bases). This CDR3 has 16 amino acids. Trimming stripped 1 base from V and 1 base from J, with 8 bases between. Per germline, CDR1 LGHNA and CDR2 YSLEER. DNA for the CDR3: TGCGCCAGCAGCCAAGTGGGGAGGTCTGGGGCCAACGTCCTGACTTTC. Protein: CASSQVGRSGANVLTF.

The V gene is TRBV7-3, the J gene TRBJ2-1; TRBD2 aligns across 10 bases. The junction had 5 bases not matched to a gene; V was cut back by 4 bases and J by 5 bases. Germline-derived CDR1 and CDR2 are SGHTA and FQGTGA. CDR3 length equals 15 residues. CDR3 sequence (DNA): TGTGCCAGCAGCTACCTAGCGGGGGTTAACAATGAGCAGTTCTTC. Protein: CASSYLAGVNNEQFF.

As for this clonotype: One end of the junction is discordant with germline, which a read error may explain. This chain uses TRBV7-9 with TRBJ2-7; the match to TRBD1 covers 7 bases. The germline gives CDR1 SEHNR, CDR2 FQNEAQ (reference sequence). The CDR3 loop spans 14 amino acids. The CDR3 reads CTSSPGDSSYEQYF. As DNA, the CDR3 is TGTACCAGCAGCCCTGGGGACAGCTCCTACGAGCAGTACTTC.

CDR3 nucleotide sequence: TGTGCCATCAGTGAAACCGCTGGGCAGGGAATCCAAGAGACCCAGTACTTC. The encoded protein is CAISETAGQGIQETQYF. V and J are TRBV10-3 and TRBJ2-5; the D gene is possibly TRBD1 (5 bases). Germline V gene data show CDR1 as ENHRY and CDR2 as SYGVKD. This CDR3 spans 17 amino acids. V was cut by 3 bases and J by 1 base, with 18 bases left in between.

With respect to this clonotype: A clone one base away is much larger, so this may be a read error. The CDR3 sequence: CASSQGALAEGTQYF. Written as DNA, the CDR3 is TGTGCCAGCAGCCAAGGGGCTCTAGCTGAGGGTACGCAGTATTTT. This chain uses TRBV4-2 with TRBJ2-3; possible D gene TRBD2, 5 bases. V lost 1 base and J lost 8, with 16 bases in between. CDR3 size: 15 residues. Germline CDR1 and CDR2: LGHNA and YNFKEQ.

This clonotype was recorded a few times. The CDR3 sequence: CASSDPGMGYGYTF. The CDR3 DNA is TGTGCCAGCAGCGATCCAGGGATGGGGTATGGCTACACCTTC. V usage is TRBV28 and J usage is TRBJ1-2, with D possibly being TRBD1 (5 bases). This CDR3 has 14 amino acids. The germline gives CDR1 MDHEN, CDR2 SYDVKM. V was trimmed by 6 bases and J by 5 bases, leaving 16 bases between them.

CDR3 DNA: TGCAGTGCTAGTCTGTTTGGAAACACCATATATTTT. Translated, it gives CSASLFGNTIYF. V is TRBV20-1 and J is TRBJ1-3; D gene ambiguous. The germline V gene has CDR1 DFQATT and CDR2 SNEGSKA (reference sequence). V shed 3 bases and J shed 3 bases, with 6 bases lying between them. This CDR3 has 12 amino acids.

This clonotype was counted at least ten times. Here the CDR3 reads CASSPGQALYGYTF. CDR3 bases: TGTGCCAGCAGCCCAGGACAGGCCCTCTATGGCTACACCTTC. V is TRBV7-2 and J is TRBJ1-2; TRBD1 matches 7 bases. Germline V gene data show CDR1 as SGHTA and CDR2 as FQGNSA. V shed 5 bases and J 4 bases; nucleotides not matched to a gene: 7. The CDR3 runs 14 residues.

The CDR3 DNA follows: TGTGCCAGCAGGGGGGGCAGGGGGCTAAATAGCAATCAGCCCCAGCATTTT. Its translation: CASRGGRGLNSNQPQHF. The chain uses TRBV6-1 and TRBJ1-5; the match to TRBD1 covers 8 bases. From germline, CDR1 is MNHNS and CDR2 SASEGT. V shed 6 bases, J shed 0 bases, and the junction held 10 bases outside the gene matches. The CDR3 covers 17 residues.

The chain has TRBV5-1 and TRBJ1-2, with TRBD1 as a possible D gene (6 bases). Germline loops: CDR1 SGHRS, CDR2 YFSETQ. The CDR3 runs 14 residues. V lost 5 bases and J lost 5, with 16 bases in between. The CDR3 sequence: CASSAAGGWYGYTF. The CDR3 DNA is TGCGCCAGCAGTGCGGCCGGGGGCTGGTATGGCTACACCTTC.

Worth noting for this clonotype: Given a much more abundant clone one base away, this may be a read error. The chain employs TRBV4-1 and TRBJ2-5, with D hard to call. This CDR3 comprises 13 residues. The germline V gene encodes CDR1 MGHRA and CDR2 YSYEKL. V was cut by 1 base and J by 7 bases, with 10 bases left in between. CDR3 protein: CASSQALPGTQYF. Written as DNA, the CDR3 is TGCGCCAGCAGCCAAGCCCTCCCAGGGACCCAGTACTTC.

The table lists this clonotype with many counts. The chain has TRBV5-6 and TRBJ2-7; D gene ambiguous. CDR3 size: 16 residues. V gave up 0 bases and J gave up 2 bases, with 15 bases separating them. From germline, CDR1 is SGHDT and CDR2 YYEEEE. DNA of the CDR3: TGTGCCAGCAGCTTGGCCGTGGCATCTCGGACCTACGAGCAGTACTTC. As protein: CASSLAVASRTYEQYF.

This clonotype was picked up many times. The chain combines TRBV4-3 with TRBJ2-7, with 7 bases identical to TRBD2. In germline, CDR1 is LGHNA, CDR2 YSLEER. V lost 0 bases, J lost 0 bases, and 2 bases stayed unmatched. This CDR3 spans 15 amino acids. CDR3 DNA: TGCGCCAGCAGCCAAGAGGGGGGGAGCTCCTACGAGCAGTACTTC. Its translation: CASSQEGGSSYEQYF.

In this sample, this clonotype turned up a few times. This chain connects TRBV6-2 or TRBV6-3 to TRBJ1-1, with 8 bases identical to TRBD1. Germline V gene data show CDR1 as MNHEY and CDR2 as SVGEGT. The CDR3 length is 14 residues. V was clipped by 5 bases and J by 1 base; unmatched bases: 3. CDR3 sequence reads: CASSEQGGNTEAFF. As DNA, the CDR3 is TGTGCCAGCAGTGAACAGGGGGGGAACACTGAAGCTTTCTTT.

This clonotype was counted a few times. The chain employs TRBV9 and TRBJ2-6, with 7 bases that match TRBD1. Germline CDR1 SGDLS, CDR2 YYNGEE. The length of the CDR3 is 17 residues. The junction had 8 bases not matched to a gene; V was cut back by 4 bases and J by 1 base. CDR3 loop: CASSLPRTGSGANVLTF. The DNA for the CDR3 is TGTGCCAGCAGCCTTCCCAGGACAGGTTCTGGGGCCAACGTCCTGACTTTC.

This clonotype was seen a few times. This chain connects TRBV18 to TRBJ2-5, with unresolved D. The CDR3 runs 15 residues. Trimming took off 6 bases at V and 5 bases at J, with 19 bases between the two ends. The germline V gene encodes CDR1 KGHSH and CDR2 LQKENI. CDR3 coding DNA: TGTGCCAGCTCGCTACCACCAGTTCTGGGGGAGACCCAGTACTTC. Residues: CASSLPPVLGETQYF.

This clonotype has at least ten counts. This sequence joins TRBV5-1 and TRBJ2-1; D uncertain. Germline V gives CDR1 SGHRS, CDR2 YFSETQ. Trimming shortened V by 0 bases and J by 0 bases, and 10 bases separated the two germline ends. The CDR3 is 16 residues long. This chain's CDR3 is CASSLDTASSYNEQFF. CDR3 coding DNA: TGCGCCAGCAGCTTGGATACAGCGAGCTCCTACAATGAGCAGTTCTTC.

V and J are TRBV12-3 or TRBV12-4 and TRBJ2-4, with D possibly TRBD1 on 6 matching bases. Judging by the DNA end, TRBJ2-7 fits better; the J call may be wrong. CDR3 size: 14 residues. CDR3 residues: CASSPTGLAYEQYF. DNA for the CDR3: TGTGCCAGCAGTCCTACAGGGTTGGCCTACGAGCAGTACTTC.

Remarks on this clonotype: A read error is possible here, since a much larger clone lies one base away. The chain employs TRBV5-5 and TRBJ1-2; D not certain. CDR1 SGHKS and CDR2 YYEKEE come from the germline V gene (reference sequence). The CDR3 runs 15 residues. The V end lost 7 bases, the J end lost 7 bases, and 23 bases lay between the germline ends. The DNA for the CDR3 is TGTGCCAGCGGCTATGGACCCCAGCTGGGAGGTGGCTACACCTTC. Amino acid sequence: CASGYGPQLGGGYTF.

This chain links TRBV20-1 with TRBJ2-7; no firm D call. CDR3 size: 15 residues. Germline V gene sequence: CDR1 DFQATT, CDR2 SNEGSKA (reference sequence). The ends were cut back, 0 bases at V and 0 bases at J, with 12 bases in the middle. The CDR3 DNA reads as TGCAGTGCTAGAGATGGTAGTCGCAACTCCTACGAGCAGTACTTC. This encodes CSARDGSRNSYEQYF.

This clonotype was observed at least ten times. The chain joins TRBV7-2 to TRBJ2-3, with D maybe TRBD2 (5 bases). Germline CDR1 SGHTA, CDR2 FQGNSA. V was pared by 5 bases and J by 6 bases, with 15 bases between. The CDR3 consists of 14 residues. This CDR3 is CASSLQLAGDTQYF. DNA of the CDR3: TGTGCCAGCAGCCTACAACTGGCGGGCGATACGCAGTATTTT.

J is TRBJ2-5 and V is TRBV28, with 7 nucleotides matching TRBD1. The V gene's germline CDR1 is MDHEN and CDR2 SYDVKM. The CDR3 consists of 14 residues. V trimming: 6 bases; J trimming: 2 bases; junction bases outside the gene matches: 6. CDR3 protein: CASRLDRVQETQYF. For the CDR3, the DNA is TGTGCCAGCAGACTAGACAGGGTTCAAGAGACCCAGTACTTC.

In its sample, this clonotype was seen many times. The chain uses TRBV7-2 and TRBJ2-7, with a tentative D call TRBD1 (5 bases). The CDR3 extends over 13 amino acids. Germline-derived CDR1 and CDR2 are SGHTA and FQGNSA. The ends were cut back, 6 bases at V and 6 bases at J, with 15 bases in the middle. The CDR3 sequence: CASSTESGLEQYF. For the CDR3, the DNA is TGTGCCAGCAGTACGGAATCAGGGCTCGAGCAGTACTTC.

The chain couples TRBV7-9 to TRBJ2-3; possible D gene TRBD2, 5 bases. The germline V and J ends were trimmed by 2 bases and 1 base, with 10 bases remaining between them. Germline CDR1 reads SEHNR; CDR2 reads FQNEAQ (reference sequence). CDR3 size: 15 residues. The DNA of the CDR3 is TGTGCCAGCAGCTTATCCGGGCGGGGCACAGATACGCAGTATTTT. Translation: CASSLSGRGTDTQYF.